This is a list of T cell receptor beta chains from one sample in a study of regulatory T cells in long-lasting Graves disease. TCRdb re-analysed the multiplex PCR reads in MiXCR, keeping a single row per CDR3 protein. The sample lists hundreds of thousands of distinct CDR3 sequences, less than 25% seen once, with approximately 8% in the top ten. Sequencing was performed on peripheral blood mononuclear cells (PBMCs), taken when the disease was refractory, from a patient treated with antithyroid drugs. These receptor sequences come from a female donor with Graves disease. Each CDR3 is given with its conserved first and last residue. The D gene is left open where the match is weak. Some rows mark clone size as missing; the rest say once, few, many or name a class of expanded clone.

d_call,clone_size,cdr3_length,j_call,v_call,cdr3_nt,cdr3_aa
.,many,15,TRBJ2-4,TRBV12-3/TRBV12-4,TGTGCCAGCAGTTTGGCACGGAGTCAAGGGAACATTCAGTACTTC,CASSLARSQGNIQYF
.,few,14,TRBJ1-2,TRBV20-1,TGCAGTGCTAGAGTTGGCAGGGGTTTGGATGGCTACACCTTC,CSARVGRGLDGYTF
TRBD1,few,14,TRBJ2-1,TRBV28,TGTGCCAGCAGGGGACAGGGAGCATACAATGAGCAGTTCTTC,CASRGQGAYNEQFF
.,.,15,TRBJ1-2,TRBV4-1,TGCGCCAGCAGCCAGGGTCTTGGACAGCTCTATGGCTACACCTTC,CASSQGLGQLYGYTF
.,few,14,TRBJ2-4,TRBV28,TGTGCCAGCAGTCGGACAGTGGGCAAAAACATTCAGTACTTC,CASSRTVGKNIQYF
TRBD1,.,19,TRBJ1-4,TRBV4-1,TGCGCCAGCAGCCAAGGCCTCCTGACAGGGACGTATTGGAGTGAAAAACTGTTTTTT,CASSQGLLTGTYWSEKLFF
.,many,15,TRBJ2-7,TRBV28,TGTGCCAGCAGTTCGACTAGACAGGGTCTAGACGAGCAGTACTTC,CASSSTRQGLDEQYF
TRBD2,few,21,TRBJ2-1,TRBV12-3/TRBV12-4,TGTGCCAGCAGTTTACGCCGAGGGGGACTAGCGGGAGAACCTTCCTACAATGAGCAGTTCTTC,CASSLRRGGLAGEPSYNEQFF
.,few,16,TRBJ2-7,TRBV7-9,TGTGCCAGCAGCTCCTTAAGGTCCACGGGGTCCTACGAGCAGTACTTC,CASSSLRSTGSYEQYF
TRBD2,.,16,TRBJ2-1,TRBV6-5,TGTGCCAGCAGTTACTCGGCGGGGGTGTATTACAATGAGCAGTTCTTC,CASSYSAGVYYNEQFF
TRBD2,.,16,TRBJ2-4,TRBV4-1,TGCGCCAGCAGCCAAGGGTCAGCGGGAGGAGAGAACATTCAGTACTTC,CASSQGSAGGENIQYF
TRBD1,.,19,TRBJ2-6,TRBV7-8,TGTGCCAGCAGCCCCGGGGGGACAGGGGACCCCTCTGGGGCCAACGTCCTGACTTTC,CASSPGGTGDPSGANVLTF
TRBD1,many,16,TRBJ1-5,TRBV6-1,TGTGCCAGTCGGACCGGGACAGGGCTAGACAATCAGCCCCAGCATTTT,CASRTGTGLDNQPQHF
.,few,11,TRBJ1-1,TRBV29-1,TGCAGCGGGGGGATAGGGGGGTTGGCTTTCTTT,CSGGIGGLAFF